This note documents a single T cell receptor beta chain sequence. TCR beta chains were sequenced at survey level with immunoSEQ. Repertoires were generated with immunoSEQ multiplex PCR, while TCRdb's copy carries only in-frame clones and drops some. The table includes around 49,000 clones, roughly 93% detected once. V was pared by 1 base and J by 1 base, with 6 bases of the junction left unmatched. Germline V gene sequence: CDR1 MDHEN, CDR2 SYDVKM. CDR3 length: 16 amino acids. The TCR originated in a middle-aged man with rheumatoid arthritis. V is TRBV28 and J is TRBJ2-7; 8 nucleotides align to TRBD2. The sequencing sample was made of PBMCs. This chain's CDR3 is CASSLLSSGPSYEQYF. CDR3 DNA sequence: TGTGCCAGCAGTTTATTGTCTAGCGGGCCGTCCTACGAGCAGTACTTC.